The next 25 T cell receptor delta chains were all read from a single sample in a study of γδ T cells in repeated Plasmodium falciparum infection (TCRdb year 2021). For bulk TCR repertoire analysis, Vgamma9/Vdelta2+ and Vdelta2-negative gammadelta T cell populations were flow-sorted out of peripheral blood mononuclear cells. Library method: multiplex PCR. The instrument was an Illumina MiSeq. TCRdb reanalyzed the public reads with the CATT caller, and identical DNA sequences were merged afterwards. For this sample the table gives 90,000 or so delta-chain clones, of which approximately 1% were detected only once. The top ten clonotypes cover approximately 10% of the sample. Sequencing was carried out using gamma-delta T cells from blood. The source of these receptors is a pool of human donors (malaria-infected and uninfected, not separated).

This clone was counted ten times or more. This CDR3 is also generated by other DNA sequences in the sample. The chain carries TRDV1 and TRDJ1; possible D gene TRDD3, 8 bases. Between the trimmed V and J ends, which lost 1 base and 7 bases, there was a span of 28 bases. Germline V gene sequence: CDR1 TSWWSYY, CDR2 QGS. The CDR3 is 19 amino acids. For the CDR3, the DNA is TGTGCTCTTGGGGAACGTAGTATATTCCTACGCAGTGGGGGATTTAAACTCATCTTT. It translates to CALGERSIFLRSGGFKLIF.

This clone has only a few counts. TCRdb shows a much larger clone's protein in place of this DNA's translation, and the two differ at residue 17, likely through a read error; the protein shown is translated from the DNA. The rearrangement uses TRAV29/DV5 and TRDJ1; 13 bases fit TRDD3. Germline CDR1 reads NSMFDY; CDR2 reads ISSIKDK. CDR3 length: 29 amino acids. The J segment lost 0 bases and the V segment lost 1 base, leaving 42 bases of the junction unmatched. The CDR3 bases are TGTGCAGCAAGCTCTGGCCCTTTTCCTATACCGTACTGGGGGATACGCATATTGTGGAATTGTAAGTACACCGATAAACTCATCTTT. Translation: CAASSGPFPIPYWGIRILWNCKYTDKLIF.

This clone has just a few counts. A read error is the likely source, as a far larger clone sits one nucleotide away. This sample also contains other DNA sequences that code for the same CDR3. The CDR3 sequence is CALGELSYSTRDPKADKLIF. The CDR3 DNA sequence: TGTGCCCTTGGGGAACTTTCCTACTCCACAAGGGATCCAAAGGCCGATAAACTCATCTTT. The V gene is TRDV1, the J gene TRDJ1, with 7 bases matching TRDD2. The CDR3 consists of 20 residues. CDR1 and CDR2 from the germline V gene are TSWWSYY and QGS.

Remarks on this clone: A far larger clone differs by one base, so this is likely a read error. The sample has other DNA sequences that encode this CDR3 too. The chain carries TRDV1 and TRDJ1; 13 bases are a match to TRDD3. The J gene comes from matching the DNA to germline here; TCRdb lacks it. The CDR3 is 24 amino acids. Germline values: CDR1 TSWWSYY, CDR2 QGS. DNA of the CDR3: TGTGCTCTCGGGGCCCGCCTTCCTACCAATAAACTGGGGGATACGGAGGTCAGATCCGATAAACTCATCTTT. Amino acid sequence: CALGARLPTNKLGDTEVRSDKLIF.

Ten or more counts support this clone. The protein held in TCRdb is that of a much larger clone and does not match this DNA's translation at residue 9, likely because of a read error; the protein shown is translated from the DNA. The CDR3 reads CACDTVGGLSDKLIF. CDR3 in DNA: TGTGCCTGTGACACCGTCGGGGGATTGTCCGATAAACTCATCTTT. V and J are TRDV2 and TRDJ1; 7 positions match TRDD3. In germline, CDR1 is GEAIGNYY, CDR2 EKD. The CDR3 totals 15 residues. After removal of 0 bases from V and 3 bases from J, the junction contained 6 bases not matched to a gene.

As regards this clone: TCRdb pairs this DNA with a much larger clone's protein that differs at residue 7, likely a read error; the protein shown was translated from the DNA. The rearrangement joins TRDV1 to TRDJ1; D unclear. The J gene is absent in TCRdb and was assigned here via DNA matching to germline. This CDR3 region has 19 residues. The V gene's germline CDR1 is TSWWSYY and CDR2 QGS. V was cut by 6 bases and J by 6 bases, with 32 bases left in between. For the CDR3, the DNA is TGTGCTCTTGGTAGGTCCCCGAAGGCCCGGGAGCGTCTAAGATATAAACTCATCTTT. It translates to CALGRSPKARERLRYKLIF.

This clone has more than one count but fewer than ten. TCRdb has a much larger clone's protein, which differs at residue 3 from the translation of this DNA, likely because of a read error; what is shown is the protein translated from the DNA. CDR3 amino acids: CAIGELAFPYGPYTDKLIF. The CDR3 DNA reads TGTGCTATTGGGGAACTCGCCTTCCCGTATGGTCCGTACACCGATAAACTCATCTTT. The J gene is TRDJ1, the V gene TRDV1, with a tentative D call TRDD2 (6 bases). Germline lookup yields CDR1 TSWWSYY and CDR2 QGS. This CDR3 has 19 amino acids.

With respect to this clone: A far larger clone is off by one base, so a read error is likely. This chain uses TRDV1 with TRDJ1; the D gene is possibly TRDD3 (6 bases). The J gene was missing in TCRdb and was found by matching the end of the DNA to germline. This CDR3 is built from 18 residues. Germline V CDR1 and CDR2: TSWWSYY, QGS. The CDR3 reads CALGEQLRWGSYTDKLIF. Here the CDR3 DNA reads TGTGCCCTTGGGGAACAACTACGATGGGGATCGTACACCGATAAACTCATCTTT.

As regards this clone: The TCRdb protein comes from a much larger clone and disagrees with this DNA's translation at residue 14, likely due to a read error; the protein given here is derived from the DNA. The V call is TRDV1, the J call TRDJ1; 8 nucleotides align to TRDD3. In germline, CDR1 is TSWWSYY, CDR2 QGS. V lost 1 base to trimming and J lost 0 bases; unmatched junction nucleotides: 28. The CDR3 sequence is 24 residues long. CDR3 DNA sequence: TGTGCTCTTGGGGAACGAGGCTTCTACCCCTACTGGGGGGGACGGGGTAGGTACACCGATAAACTCATCTTT. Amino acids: CALGERGFYPYWGGRGRYTDKLIF.

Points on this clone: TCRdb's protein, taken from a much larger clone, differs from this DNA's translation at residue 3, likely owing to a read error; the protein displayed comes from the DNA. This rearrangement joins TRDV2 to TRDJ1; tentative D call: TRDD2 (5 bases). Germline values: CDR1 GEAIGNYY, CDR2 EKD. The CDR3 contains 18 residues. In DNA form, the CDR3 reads TGTGCCCGTGACTCCCTTCGCTCCAGACCCGCTTCGGACGATAAACTCATCTTT. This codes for CARDSLRSRPASDDKLIF.

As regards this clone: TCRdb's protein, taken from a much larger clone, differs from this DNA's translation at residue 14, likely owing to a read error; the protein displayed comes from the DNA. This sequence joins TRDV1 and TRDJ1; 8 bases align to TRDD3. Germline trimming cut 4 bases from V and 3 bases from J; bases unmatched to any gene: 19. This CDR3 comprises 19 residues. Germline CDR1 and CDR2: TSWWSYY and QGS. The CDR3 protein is CALGVLTGGRPDYADKLIF. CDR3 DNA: TGTGCTCTTGGGGTACTAACTGGGGGGCGACCCGATTACGCCGATAAACTCATCTTT.

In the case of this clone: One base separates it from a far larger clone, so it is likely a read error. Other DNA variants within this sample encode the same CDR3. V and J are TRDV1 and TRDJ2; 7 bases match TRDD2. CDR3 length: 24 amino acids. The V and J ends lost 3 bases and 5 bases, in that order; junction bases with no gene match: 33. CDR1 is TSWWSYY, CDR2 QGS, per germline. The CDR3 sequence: CALGDRPSSRLWNPPSPVTAQLFF. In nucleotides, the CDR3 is TGTGCTCTTGGGGACCGACCTTCCTCCCGTCTCTGGAACCCCCCTTCCCCCGTAACAGCACAACTCTTCTTT.

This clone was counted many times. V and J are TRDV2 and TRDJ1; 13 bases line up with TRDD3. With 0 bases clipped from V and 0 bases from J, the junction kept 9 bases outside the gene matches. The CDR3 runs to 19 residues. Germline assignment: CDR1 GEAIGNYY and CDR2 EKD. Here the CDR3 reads CACDTVATGGYDYTDKLIF. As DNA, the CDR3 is TGTGCCTGTGACACCGTAGCGACTGGGGGATACGACTACACCGATAAACTCATCTTT.

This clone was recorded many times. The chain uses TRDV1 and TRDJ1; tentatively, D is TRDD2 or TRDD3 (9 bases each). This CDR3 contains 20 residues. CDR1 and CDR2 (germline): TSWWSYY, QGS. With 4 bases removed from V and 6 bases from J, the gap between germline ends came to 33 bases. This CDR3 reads CALGVLPSYGLGDGSNKLIF. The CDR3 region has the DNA TGTGCTCTTGGGGTCCTCCCTTCCTACGGTCTGGGGGATGGCTCGAATAAACTCATCTTT.

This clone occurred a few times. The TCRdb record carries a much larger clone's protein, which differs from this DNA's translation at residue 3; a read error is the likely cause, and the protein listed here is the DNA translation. This chain's CDR3 is CAFGDTLTANSKSSKLIF. CDR3 DNA sequence: TGTGCTTTTGGGGATACTCTCACGGCGAACAGTAAATCCAGTAAACTCATCTTT. The chain recombines TRDV1 with TRDJ1; 8 nucleotides line up with TRDD3. TCRdb supplies no J gene; here it was assigned by aligning the nucleotide sequence to germline. This CDR3 region has 18 residues. CDR1 is TSWWSYY and CDR2 is QGS in the germline V gene.

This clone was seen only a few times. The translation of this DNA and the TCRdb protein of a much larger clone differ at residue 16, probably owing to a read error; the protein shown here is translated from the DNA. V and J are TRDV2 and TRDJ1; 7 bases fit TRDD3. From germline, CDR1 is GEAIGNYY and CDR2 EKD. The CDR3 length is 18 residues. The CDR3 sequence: CACDTISMGEKGSDKIIF. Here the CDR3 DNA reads TGTGCCTGTGACACGATTTCAATGGGGGAAAAAGGATCCGATAAAATCATCTTT.

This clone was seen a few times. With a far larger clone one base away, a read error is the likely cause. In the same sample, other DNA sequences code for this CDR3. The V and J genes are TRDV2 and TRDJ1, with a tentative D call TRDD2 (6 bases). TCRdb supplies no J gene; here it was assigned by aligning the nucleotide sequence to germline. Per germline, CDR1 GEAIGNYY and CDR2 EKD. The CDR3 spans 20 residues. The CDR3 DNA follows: TGTGCCTGCAAGCTCTACACTCCTTCCCGGGGACTTATTTACACTGATAAACTCATCTTT. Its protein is CACKLYTPSRGLIYTDKLIF.

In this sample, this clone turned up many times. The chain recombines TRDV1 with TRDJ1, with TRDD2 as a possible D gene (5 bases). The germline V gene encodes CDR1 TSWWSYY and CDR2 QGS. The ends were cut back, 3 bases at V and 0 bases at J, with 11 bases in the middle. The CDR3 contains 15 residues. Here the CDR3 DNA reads TGTGCTCTTGGGGATGTCCTCCTATACACCGATAAACTCATCTTT. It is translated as CALGDVLLYTDKLIF.

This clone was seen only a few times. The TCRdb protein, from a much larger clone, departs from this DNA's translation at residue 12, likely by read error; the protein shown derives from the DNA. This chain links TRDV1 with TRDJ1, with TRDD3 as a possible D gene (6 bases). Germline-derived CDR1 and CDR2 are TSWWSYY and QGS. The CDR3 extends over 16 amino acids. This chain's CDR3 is CALPWGSESYTNKLIF. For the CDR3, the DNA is TGTGCTCTTCCGTGGGGGTCTGAGTCGTACACCAATAAACTCATCTTT.

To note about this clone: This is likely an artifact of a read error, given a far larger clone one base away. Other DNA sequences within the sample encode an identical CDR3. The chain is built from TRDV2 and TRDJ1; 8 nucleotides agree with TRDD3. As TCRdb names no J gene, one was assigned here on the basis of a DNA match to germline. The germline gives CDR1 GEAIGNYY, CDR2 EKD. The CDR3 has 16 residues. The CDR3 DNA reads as TGTGCATGTGACCTCCTCGCTGGGGGAAACCACGATAAACTCATCTTT. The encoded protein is CACDLLAGGNHDKLIF.

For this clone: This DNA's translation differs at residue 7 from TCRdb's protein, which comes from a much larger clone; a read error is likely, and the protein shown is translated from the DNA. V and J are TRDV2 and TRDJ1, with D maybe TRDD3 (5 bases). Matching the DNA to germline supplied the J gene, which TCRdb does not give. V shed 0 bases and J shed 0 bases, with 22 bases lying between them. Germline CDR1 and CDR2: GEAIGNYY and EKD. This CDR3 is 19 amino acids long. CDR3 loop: CACDTPCDTKGPYTDKLIF. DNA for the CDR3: TGTGCCTGTGACACCCCATGTGATACTAAAGGCCCGTACACCGATAAACTCATCTTT.

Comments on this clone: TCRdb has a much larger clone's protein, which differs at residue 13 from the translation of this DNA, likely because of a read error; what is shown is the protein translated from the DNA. CDR3 sequence reads: CACDTIARGDLPGKLIF. CDR3 in DNA: TGTGCCTGTGACACCATTGCCCGGGGGGATCTTCCCGGTAAACTCATCTTT. This chain connects TRDV2 to TRDJ1; 7 bases are shared with TRDD3. The J gene was missing in TCRdb and was found by matching the end of the DNA to germline. The CDR3 totals 17 residues. CDR1 is GEAIGNYY, CDR2 EKD, per germline. Unmatched junction bases numbered 16, after V lost 0 bases and J lost 7 bases.

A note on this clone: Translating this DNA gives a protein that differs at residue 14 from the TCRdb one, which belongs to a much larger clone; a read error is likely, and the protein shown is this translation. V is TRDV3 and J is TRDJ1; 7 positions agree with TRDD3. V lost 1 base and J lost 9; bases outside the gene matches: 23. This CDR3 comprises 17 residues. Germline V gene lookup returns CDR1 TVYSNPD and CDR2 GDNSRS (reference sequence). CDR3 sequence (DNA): TGTGCCTTTATAAAACTCCCCTTACAAACCCTTACTGGGGAACTCATCTTT. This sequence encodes CAFIKLPLQTLTGELIF.

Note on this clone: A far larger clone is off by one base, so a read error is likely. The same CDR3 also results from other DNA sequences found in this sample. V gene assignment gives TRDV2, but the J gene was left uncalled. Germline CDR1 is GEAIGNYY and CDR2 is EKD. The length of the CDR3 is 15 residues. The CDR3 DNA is TGTGCCTGTGACACCGGAGGTCTTGACACCGATAAACTCATCTTC. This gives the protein CACDTGGLDTDKLIF.

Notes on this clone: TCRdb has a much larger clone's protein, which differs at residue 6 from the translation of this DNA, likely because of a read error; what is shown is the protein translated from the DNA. DNA of the CDR3: TGTGCCTGTGACCCAATGCGGAGAAGAGCACAACTCTTCTTT. Translation gives CACDPMRRRAQLFF. This chain connects TRDV2 to TRDJ2; D call uncertain. Germline matching of the DNA provided the J gene here, since TCRdb leaves it blank. With 3 bases removed from V and 7 bases from J, the gap between germline ends came to 14 bases. Germline-derived CDR1 and CDR2 are GEAIGNYY and EKD. The CDR3 contains 14 residues.